This T cell receptor (beta chain) was captured in a study of identical twins (dated by TCRdb to the mid-2010s). With respect to the entire study: To test whether fetal clonotypes persist, the study used deep sequencing on TCR alpha and beta repertoires from monozygotic twins, unrelated adults of various ages, and cord blood. Replicate twin experiments were performed at different times using different library preparation protocols to rule out contamination. Points the paper makes about the study in general: Conclusions relied on cross-sectional statistical analysis, since the same donors could not be followed over many years. Out-of-frame TCR alpha sharing in monozygotic twins was systematically underestimated by recombination models, whereas sharing between unrelated individuals was in agreement with the recombination models. Abundant cord blood beta clonotypes had fewer insertions, young adult naive repertoires showed a similar but weaker trend, and memory repertoires showed no such trend. Compared with coincidental sharing between unrelated individuals, out-of-frame TCR alpha sequences shared between twins showed an excess of sequences with low generation probability. In beta out-of-frame sequences, excess twin sharing was weaker, because having fewer shared sequences lowered the signal-to-noise ratio. Invariant T cells such as MAIT and iNKT could partly confound zero-insertion analyses, though diverse VJ usage argued against this for most clonotypes.

In regard to this clonotype: Its antigen remains undetermined. There are no base qualities to consult, and no much larger clone falls within one base.

The library was generated by 5' RACE. Sequencing instrument: Illumina HiSeq 2000. A universal primer binding site was introduced by template switching, and a unique molecular identifier was present in the final cDNA, enabling accurate counting of TCR cDNA molecules. Specific primers in the conserved constant-segment region were used to synthesize first-strand cDNA for TCR alpha and beta chains. Each cDNA library was double barcoded, with a SMART-Mk sample barcode plus Illumina barcodes, to control for contamination. Two successive PCR steps introduced TruSeq adapter sequences along with Illumina sample barcodes. TCR alpha and beta cDNA libraries were sequenced on the Illumina HiSeq platform with custom primers. In the authors' own workflow: MiGEC processed the raw reads to extract unique molecular identifiers, while MiXCR was used to determine the CDR3 positions. Recombination models were inferred per individual with the repgenHMM and IGoR tools using an EM algorithm. The tcR package in R was used for shared clonotype analysis, with sharing normalized by the product of cloneset sizes. Out-of-frame nonproductive sequences were analyzed to study raw recombination free of thymic and clonal selection effects. The raw public data were reprocessed by TCRdb itself: fastp quality trimming at Q25, MiXCR clonotype calling, in-frame beta chains only. Rows with one shared CDR3 protein collapse into an entry with the most common genes and DNA. The V and J calls follow TCRdb's processing rather than the paper's. For this sample there are roughly 570,000 distinct CDR3 sequences; 9.5% to 10% appear just once. The ten top clones hold around 3.2% of the sample.

Every donor in the study was a healthy Caucasian. Three pairs of female monozygotic twins, all aged about 18 to 30 years, were included in the twin cohort. The RNA used for TCR libraries was isolated from peripheral blood mononuclear cells. Taken from the germline V gene, the CDR1 and CDR2 loops are MDHEN and SYDVKM. Including cysteine and phenylalanine, the CDR3 has 15 amino acids. Only the CDR3 region is kept as DNA, spanning 45 bases read in frame from base 1. For this chain, trimming is 7 bases at the V end and 2 bases at the J end, and the number of junction bases without a gene match is 10. Another study also made use of these data, one on yellow fever vaccine responses in identical twins. The second study also describes: The T cell response to vaccination in identical twins was reported by the authors to appear partly convergent and partly personalized. In identical twins, the study followed T cell clones that responded to the vaccine with precision.

The rearrangement joined TRBV28 to TRBJ2-7; 8 middle bases align to TRBD1. Material for sequencing was PBMCs. This sequence was found in a woman aged 18-35 years in good health. The DNA reads as follows: TGTGCCAGCATCCGAGGGACAGGACAAACCTACGAGCAGTACTTC. This translates into CASIRGTGQTYEQYF.